This T cell receptor beta chain came from a study of blood T cell repertoires in COVID-19. TCRdb keeps only in-frame clones here, not all; method: immunoSEQ multiplex PCR. The sample lists roughly 300,000 clones, about 85% occurring once. The CDR3 covers 15 residues. Trimming shortened V by 2 bases and J by 0 bases, and 7 bases separated the two germline ends. Looked up from germline, CDR1 is MNHNY and CDR2 is SVGAGI (reference sequence). Enrollees, about 18 to 90 years old, lived in 24 US areas. This TCR was recovered from a woman between 45 and 60 years old who had recovered from COVID-19. The sample comprised PBMCs or T cells enriched from blood (not recorded which). The gene calls are TRBV6-6 and TRBJ2-2; no clear D. The CDR3 is CASSYQVANTGELFF. The CDR3 coding sequence is TGTGCCAGCAGTTACCAGGTCGCGAACACCGGGGAGCTGTTTTTT.